The next 26 T cell receptor beta chains were all read from a single sample in a study of shared clonotypes between healthy human individuals. TCRdb keeps only in-frame clones here, not all; method: immunoSEQ multiplex PCR. The table has some 350,000 clones, 74% seen once. Sequencing was done on a sample of memory CD4+ T cells sorted from blood. The subset: CD45RA-negative fraction. The receptors were gathered from a man aged 25-45 years in good health.

The genes are TRBV19 and TRBJ1-5, with 7 bases that match TRBD1. Germline-derived CDR1 and CDR2 are LNHDA and SQIVND (reference sequence). The length of the CDR3 is 13 residues. After removal of 8 bases from V and 6 bases from J, the junction contained 7 bases not matched to a gene. DNA of the CDR3: TGTGCCAGTGGGGCGACAGGGCTTCAGCCCCAGCATTTT. It specifies CASGATGLQPQHF.

This clone was counted only a few times. The chain combines TRBV2 with TRBJ2-1, with TRBD2 matching 11 bases. The germline gives CDR1 SNHLY, CDR2 FYNNEI. The CDR3 covers 15 residues. V gave up 6 bases and J gave up 7 bases; unmatched junction bases: 8. CDR3 region: CASSRTSGFVNEQFF. In DNA, the CDR3 is TGTGCCAGCAGCCGGACTAGCGGGTTCGTAAATGAGCAGTTCTTC.

The chain couples TRBV30 to TRBJ1-2; D might be TRBD1 (6 bases). This CDR3 comprises 17 residues. V shed 0 bases and J shed 1 base, with 18 bases lying between them. Germline V gives CDR1 GTSNPN, CDR2 SVGIG (reference sequence). CDR3 sequence: CAWSVKGGAQGNYGYTF. As DNA, the CDR3 is TGTGCCTGGAGTGTAAAGGGGGGCGCTCAGGGTAACTATGGCTACACCTTC.

The V call is TRBV7-9, the J call TRBJ1-1; D uncertain. Germline V gene sequence: CDR1 SEHNR, CDR2 FQNEAQ (reference sequence). This CDR3 comprises 13 residues. The V gene lost 4 bases and the J gene lost 4 bases, with 10 bases spanning the gap. Here the CDR3 reads CASSSVSGTEAFF. The CDR3 DNA reads TGTGCCAGCAGCTCCGTTAGTGGCACTGAAGCTTTCTTT.

This clone was seen only a few times. This chain uses TRBV6-6 with TRBJ2-3, with D perhaps TRBD1 (6 bases). V was cut by 6 bases and J by 4 bases, with 8 bases left in between. The CDR3 is made up of 12 amino acids. Looked up from germline, CDR1 is MNHNY and CDR2 is SVGAGI (reference sequence). The CDR3, as DNA: TGTGCCAGCAGCAGGACAGCAGATACGCAGTATTTT. This encodes CASSRTADTQYF.

The chain couples TRBV27 to TRBJ2-5; D is tentatively TRBD1 or TRBD2 (5 bases each). Between the trimmed V and J ends, which lost 5 bases and 0 bases, there was a span of 10 bases. Germline V lookup: CDR1 MNHEY, CDR2 SMNVEV (reference sequence). This CDR3 is 14 amino acids long. CDR3 protein: CASSPGAYQETQYF. The CDR3 DNA sequence: TGTGCCAGCAGTCCCGGGGCTTACCAAGAGACCCAGTACTTC.

The chain is built from TRBV2 and TRBJ1-3; unclear D gene. The CDR3 runs to 13 residues. V lost 6 bases, J lost 7 bases, and 13 bases lay in between. CDR1 is SNHLY, CDR2 FYNNEI, per germline. DNA for the CDR3: TGTGCCAGCAGCTTCGGGGTTGCCAACACCATATATTTT. Encoded protein: CASSFGVANTIYF.

This chain joins TRBV1 and TRBJ1-5; no check of the table's D call, TRBD1, against the DNA was made. TRBV1 counts as a pseudogene. CDR3 length: 17 amino acids. CDR3 protein: CTSSPPDREGDDQPQHF. The CDR3 nucleotides are TGCACCAGCAGCCCCCCGGACAGGGAAGGGGACGATCAGCCCCAGCATTTT.

This clone appeared once. This chain uses TRBV19 with TRBJ1-5; D is uncertain. CDR3 length equals 14 residues. Germline lookup yields CDR1 LNHDA and CDR2 SQIVND (reference sequence). V was clipped by 2 bases and J by 1 base, with 6 bases between them. The CDR3 protein is CASSIQASNQPQHF. CDR3 coding DNA: TGTGCCAGTAGTATACAGGCGAGCAATCAGCCCCAGCATTTT. The whole variable domain, filled in from reference TRBV19 and TRBJ1-5, reads DGGITQSPKYLFRKEGQNVTLSCEQNLNHDAMYWYRQDPGQGLRLIYYSQIVNDFQKGDIAEGYSVSREKKESFPLTVTSAQKNPTAFYLCASSIQASNQPQHFGDGTRLSIL.

This chain links TRBV7-2 with TRBJ1-2; D is unresolved. Trimming took 5 bases from V and 1 from J, leaving 11 bases between them. The CDR3 has 14 residues. The germline CDR1 and CDR2 sequences are SGHTA and FQGNSA. The CDR3, as DNA: TGTGCCAGCAGCCCCGTGTCGGTTAACTATGGCTACACCTTC. Translating it yields CASSPVSVNYGYTF.

The chain combines TRBV7-3 with TRBJ1-1; tentative D call: TRBD1 (6 bases). This CDR3 is 15 amino acids long. CDR1 and CDR2 from the germline V gene are SGHTA and FQGTGA. With 5 bases removed from V and 6 bases from J, the gap between germline ends came to 19 bases. The CDR3 DNA sequence: TGTGCCAGCAGCCCGGCGACAGGACACCTCTCTGAAGCTTTCTTT. It translates to CASSPATGHLSEAFF.

This clone was seen a handful of times. The rearrangement uses TRBV4-2 and TRBJ2-7; D might be TRBD1 or TRBD2, each matching 6 bases. The germline V and J ends were trimmed by 0 bases and 6 bases, with 12 bases remaining between them. The CDR3 covers 14 residues. The germline CDR1 and CDR2 sequences are LGHNA and YNFKEQ. The CDR3 DNA reads TGTGCCAGCAGCCAAGATCGTGGGGGGCCCGAGCAGTACTTC. Encoded protein: CASSQDRGGPEQYF.

The chain joins TRBV4-3 to TRBJ2-3; D unresolved. Trimming cost V 0 bases and J 9 bases, with 13 bases left between them. In germline, CDR1 is LGHNA, CDR2 YSLEER. The CDR3 runs to 14 residues. The CDR3 DNA sequence: TGCGCCAGCAGCCAAGAGGTACATCAATACACGCAGTATTTT. Protein sequence: CASSQEVHQYTQYF.

V usage is TRBV27 and J usage is TRBJ1-1; TRBD1 matches at 8 bases. The V gene end was trimmed by 5 bases and the J gene end by 0 bases; junction bases not matched to a gene: 5. Germline-derived CDR1 and CDR2 are MNHEY and SMNVEV (reference sequence). This CDR3 has 15 residues. CDR3 nucleotide sequence: TGTGCCAGCAGTGCCCCAGGGGGCGTGAACACTGAAGCTTTCTTT. This gives the protein CASSAPGGVNTEAFF.

J is TRBJ2-1 and V is TRBV7-2; unclear D gene. Looked up from germline, CDR1 is SGHTA and CDR2 is FQGNSA. V lost 0 bases to trimming and J lost 7 bases, with 1 base between them. The CDR3 has 11 residues. The DNA for the CDR3 is TGTGCCAGCAGCTTAGCGAATGAGCAGTTCTTC. This gives the protein CASSLANEQFF. The full variable domain, with the rest looked up from reference TRBV7-2 and TRBJ2-1, is GAGVSQSPSNKVTEKGKDVELRCDPISGHTALYWYRQSLGQGLEFLIYFQGNSAPDKSGLPSDRFSAERTGGSVSTLTIQRTQQEDSAVYLCASSLANEQFFGPGTRLTVL.

This clone was recorded many times. The chain combines TRBV28 with TRBJ2-7; TRBD2 is a possible D gene (6 bases). CDR3 length: 18 amino acids. Trimming stripped 4 bases from V and 0 bases from J, with 22 bases between. Germline values: CDR1 MDHEN, CDR2 SYDVKM. The CDR3 is CASSSILTPAGSSYEQYF. In nucleotides, the CDR3 is TGTGCCAGCAGTTCGATCTTAACCCCTGCGGGGAGCTCCTACGAGCAGTACTTC. Looking up the rest from reference TRBV28 and TRBJ2-7 gives the full variable domain: DVKVTQSSRYLVKRTGEKVFLECVQDMDHENMFWYRQDPGLGLRLIYFSYDVKMKEKGDIPEGYSVSREKKERFSLILESASTNQTSMYLCASSSILTPAGSSYEQYFGPGTRLTVT.

This chain joins TRBV5-1 and TRBJ2-7, with TRBD2 as a possible D gene (6 bases). From germline, CDR1 is SGHRS and CDR2 YFSETQ. CDR3 length equals 14 residues. V was shortened by 4 bases and J by 0 bases, with 11 bases between the two germline ends. The DNA of the CDR3 is TGCGCCAGCAGCGCCAGCGGGTCCTCCTACGAGCAGTACTTC. Amino acids: CASSASGSSYEQYF. Full variable domain (missing parts from reference TRBV5-1 and TRBJ2-7): KAGVTQTPRYLIKTRGQQVTLSCSPISGHRSVSWYQQTPGQGLQFLFEYFSETQRNKGNFPGRFSGRQFSNSRSEMNVSTLELGDSALYLCASSASGSSYEQYFGPGTRLTVT.

J is TRBJ2-2 and V is TRBV7-9, with D possibly being TRBD1 (7 bases). The CDR3 runs to 17 residues. V dropped 6 bases and J dropped 2 bases, with 19 bases sitting between them. The germline CDR1 and CDR2 sequences are SEHNR and FQNEAQ (reference sequence). The CDR3 DNA sequence: TGTGCCAGCAGGATTCTCAGGGGGGCAGTAAACACCGGGGAGCTGTTTTTT. This encodes CASRILRGAVNTGELFF. Full variable domain (outside the CDR3, taken from reference TRBV7-9 and TRBJ2-2): DTGVSQNPRHKITKRGQNVTFRCDPISEHNRLYWYRQTLGQGPEFLTYFQNEAQLEKSRLLSDRFSAERPKGSFSTLEIQRTEQGDSAMYLCASRILRGAVNTGELFFGEGSRLTVL.

The chain employs TRBV7-8 and TRBJ2-2, with TRBD2 identical over 14 bases. Germline values: CDR1 SGHVS, CDR2 FQNEAQ. CDR3 length equals 19 residues. Germline trimming cut 5 bases from V and 2 bases from J; bases unmatched to any gene: 10. The CDR3 here is CASSAVLTSGRVNTGELFF. The CDR3 nucleotides are TGTGCCAGCAGCGCTGTATTGACTAGCGGGAGGGTAAACACCGGGGAGCTGTTTTTT.

This clone was counted ten times or more. The rearrangement links TRBV6-6 to TRBJ2-2; D remains ambiguous. The germline V and J ends were trimmed by 6 bases and 0 bases, with 5 bases remaining between them. The germline CDR1 and CDR2 sequences are MNHNY and SVGAGI (reference sequence). This CDR3 has 13 amino acids. The CDR3 sequence is CASRHPNTGELFF. CDR3 nucleotides: TGTGCCAGCAGGCACCCGAACACCGGGGAGCTGTTTTTT.

This clone was seen a single time. This sequence joins TRBV5-1 and TRBJ1-1; D is possibly TRBD1 (6 bases). CDR3 length: 12 amino acids. CDR1 and CDR2 from the germline V gene are SGHRS and YFSETQ. Trimming shortened V by 5 bases and J by 7 bases, and 12 bases separated the two germline ends. CDR3 nucleotide sequence: TGCGCCAGCAGTTTAAACAGGGTTGAAGCTTTCTTT. Encoded protein: CASSLNRVEAFF.

The V call is TRBV7-2, the J call TRBJ2-1, with TRBD1 as a possible D gene (5 bases). The V gene lost 5 bases and the J gene lost 3 bases, with 11 bases spanning the gap. Germline CDR1 and CDR2: SGHTA and FQGNSA. This CDR3 has 14 residues. CDR3 bases: TGTGCCAGCAGCCCCCAGGGTCTCTACAATGAGCAGTTCTTC. Protein: CASSPQGLYNEQFF. Using reference TRBV7-2 and TRBJ2-1 for the parts outside the CDR3, the full variable domain is GAGVSQSPSNKVTEKGKDVELRCDPISGHTALYWYRQSLGQGLEFLIYFQGNSAPDKSGLPSDRFSAERTGGSVSTLTIQRTQQEDSAVYLCASSPQGLYNEQFFGPGTRLTVL.

This clone came up once. This rearrangement joins TRBV7-2 to TRBJ2-1; 7 nucleotides line up with TRBD1. CDR3 length equals 15 residues. CDR1 is SGHTA and CDR2 is FQGNSA in the germline V gene. With V trimmed by 2 bases and J by 4 bases, 5 bases remained unmatched. CDR3 in amino acids: CASSLIQGRYNEQFF. For the CDR3, the DNA is TGTGCCAGCAGCTTAATACAGGGGCGATACAATGAGCAGTTCTTC.

This clone was counted between two and nine times. This rearrangement joins TRBV7-9 to TRBJ1-5; D may be TRBD1 (6 bases). The CDR3 runs to 16 residues. Per germline, CDR1 SEHNR and CDR2 FQNEAQ (reference sequence). Trimming stripped 1 base from V and 4 bases from J, with 14 bases between. The chain's CDR3 is CASSLGQGFGNQPQHF. The CDR3 DNA reads as TGTGCCAGCAGCTTAGGCCAGGGGTTCGGGAATCAGCCCCAGCATTTT.

The table lists this clone with a count of one. This chain links TRBV5-1 with TRBJ2-1, with D possibly matching TRBD2 (5 bases). Trimming took off 4 bases at V and 12 bases at J, with 11 bases between the two ends. This CDR3 spans 11 amino acids. Germline loops: CDR1 SGHRS, CDR2 YFSETQ. CDR3 protein: CASSARGSQFF. The CDR3 region has the DNA TGCGCCAGCAGCGCACGGGGATCGCAGTTCTTC.

The chain links TRBV9 to TRBJ1-1; 7 bases map to TRBD1. This CDR3 has 15 residues. Trimming at V came to 4 bases and at J to 8 bases, leaving 14 bases not matched to a gene. CDR1 and CDR2 from the germline V gene are SGDLS and YYNGEE. The CDR3 reads CASSHTLQGGVEAFF. The CDR3 DNA reads as TGTGCCAGCAGCCATACTCTCCAGGGGGGAGTGGAAGCTTTCTTT.